A single sample is the source of the 5 T cell receptor beta chains below, sequenced in a study of shared clonotypes between healthy human individuals. The assay was immunoSEQ multiplex PCR, and TCRdb's table has in-frame clones only and misses some. Among a few million clones listed, about 92% were seen once. The sample comprised naive CD4+ T cells from PBMCs. Subset of the sample: CD45RA+ positively selected. These receptors all come from a man in his late teens or twenties in good health. Some clones in this sample may be carry-over from other donors' samples.

The CDR3 DNA reads as TGTGCCAGCAGCGTTGACAGGGGGTTCGGCACTGAAGCTTTCTTT. It codes for CASSVDRGFGTEAFF. This sequence joins TRBV9 and TRBJ1-1, with 9 bases aligning to TRBD1. The CDR3 covers 15 residues. V lost 2 bases to trimming and J lost 4 bases; unmatched junction nucleotides: 6. Germline V gives CDR1 SGDLS, CDR2 YYNGEE.

This clone appeared once. The J gene is TRBJ2-1, the V gene TRBV7-6; D ambiguous. The germline CDR1 and CDR2 sequences are SGHVS and FNYEAQ. Trimming took 4 bases from V and 5 from J, leaving 15 bases between them. This CDR3 comprises 15 residues. The CDR3 coding sequence is TGTGCCAGCAGCTCCCTGTGGGCTAGGAACAATGAGCAGTTCTTC. Translation gives CASSSLWARNNEQFF.

This chain links TRBV6-1 with TRBJ2-2; D may be TRBD1 (5 bases). The V end was cut by 2 bases, the J end by 5 bases, with 18 bases between. Germline CDR1 MNHNS, CDR2 SASEGT. This CDR3 contains 17 residues. This CDR3 is CASSESWGRLGTGELFF. Here the CDR3 DNA reads TGTGCCAGCAGTGAAAGTTGGGGCAGGTTGGGGACCGGGGAGCTGTTTTTT.

V is TRBV2 and J is TRBJ2-2, with TRBD1 matching 8 bases. Germline lookup yields CDR1 SNHLY and CDR2 FYNNEI. The CDR3 spans 16 residues. V gave up 5 bases and J gave up 3 bases; unmatched junction bases: 8. CDR3 loop: CASSSAGGGYTGELFF. As DNA, the CDR3 is TGTGCCAGCAGTTCAGCAGGGGGCGGTTACACCGGGGAGCTGTTTTTT. Variable domain in full (rest from reference TRBV2 and TRBJ2-2): EPEVTQTPSHQVTQMGQEVILRCVPISNHLYFYWYRQILGQKVEFLVSFYNNEISEKSEIFDDQFSVERPDGSNFTLKIRSTKLEDSAMYFCASSSAGGGYTGELFFGEGSRLTVL.

The rearrangement links TRBV14 to TRBJ2-1; D possibly corresponds to TRBD2 (6 bases). From germline, CDR1 is SGHDN and CDR2 FVKESK. The CDR3 is made up of 21 amino acids. With 0 bases removed from V and 2 bases from J, the gap between germline ends came to 26 bases. The CDR3, as DNA: TGTGCCAGCAGCCAAGAAGAATTCAAAAAACTGACTAGTTTTACCTACAATGAGCAGTTCTTC. Protein sequence: CASSQEEFKKLTSFTYNEQFF.